These 28 T cell receptor beta chains were sequenced from one sample in a study of lymphopenia after photon versus proton radiotherapy. Profiling relied on immunoSEQ multiplex PCR, and the TCRdb table lists in-frame clones only, not all of them. Found here are around 59,000 clones, 70% to 85% of them singletons; the top ten hold around 2.2%. Sequenced material: peripheral blood, taken from a patient treated with proton-based radiotherapy. These receptors originate from a man aged 60-69 years with pancreatic cancer.

This chain links TRBV5-1 with TRBJ1-2; the D gene is possibly TRBD1 (5 bases). Looked up from germline, CDR1 is SGHRS and CDR2 is YFSETQ. Trimming took off 2 bases at V and 0 bases at J, with 8 bases between the two ends. The CDR3 spans 14 residues. The CDR3 loop is CASSFGDSNYGYTF. CDR3 DNA sequence: TGCGCCAGCAGCTTTGGGGACTCTAACTATGGCTACACCTTC.

The V call is TRBV7-2, the J call TRBJ1-4; D ambiguous. Germline-derived CDR1 and CDR2 are SGHTA and FQGNSA. This CDR3 is built from 14 residues. Trimming took 0 bases from V and 8 from J, leaving 10 bases between them. Written as DNA, the CDR3 is TGTGCCAGCAGCTTAGCGCCCGCGGGAGAAAAACTGTTTTTT. Its protein is CASSLAPAGEKLFF.

This clone was seen once. The V call is TRBV11-1, the J call TRBJ2-1, with 10 bases matching TRBD2. With 5 bases clipped from V and 12 bases from J, the junction kept 13 bases outside the gene matches. The germline CDR1 and CDR2 sequences are SGHAT and FQDESV (reference sequence). The CDR3 is made up of 15 amino acids. CDR3 loop: CASSPRSGGESVQFF. The CDR3 bases are TGTGCCAGCAGCCCCCGAAGCGGGGGGGAATCGGTGCAGTTCTTC.

This clone was counted between two and nine times. The chain combines TRBV6-5 with TRBJ1-1, with D unclear. V dropped 6 bases and J dropped 1 base, with 6 bases sitting between them. This CDR3 region has 12 residues. Germline CDR1 reads MNHEY; CDR2 reads SVGAGI. CDR3 DNA: TGTGCCAGCAGCAGATGGAACACTGAAGCTTTCTTT. It encodes CASSRWNTEAFF.

V is TRBV9 and J is TRBJ1-1, with 7 nucleotides matching TRBD1. V trimming: 3 bases; J trimming: 6 bases; junction bases outside the gene matches: 14. The CDR3 consists of 16 residues. Germline V gene lookup returns CDR1 SGDLS and CDR2 YYNGEE. The CDR3 region has the DNA TGTGCCAGCAGCGGTAGACAGGGAAATATTATCGCTGAAGCTTTCTTT. It translates to CASSGRQGNIIAEAFF.

The V gene is TRBV27, the J gene TRBJ2-1; 7 bases align to TRBD2. After removal of 6 bases from V and 2 bases from J, the junction contained 4 bases not matched to a gene. Per germline, CDR1 MNHEY and CDR2 SMNVEV (reference sequence). The CDR3 consists of 14 residues. This CDR3 reads CASSLGLAYNEQFF. Here the CDR3 DNA reads TGTGCCAGCAGCCTAGGACTAGCCTACAATGAGCAGTTCTTC.

The rearrangement joins TRBV4-1 to TRBJ1-2; weak D call: TRBD1 (6 bases). CDR1 MGHRA and CDR2 YSYEKL come from the germline V gene. The CDR3 has 18 residues. V lost 0 bases and J 0 bases, leaving 17 bases between the germline ends. In DNA, the CDR3 is TGCGCCAGCAGCCAAGAACATCTTCAGGGGCCCACTAACTATGGCTACACCTTC. It is translated as CASSQEHLQGPTNYGYTF.

The gene calls are TRBV5-4 and TRBJ1-1; 7 bases are a match to TRBD1. The germline V gene has CDR1 SGHNT and CDR2 YYREEE (reference sequence). This CDR3 contains 13 residues. Trimming at V came to 4 bases and at J to 4 bases, leaving 4 bases not matched to a gene. For the CDR3, the DNA is TGTGCCAGCAGCCGGGACAGCCGCACTGAAGCTTTCTTT. It yields the protein CASSRDSRTEAFF.

This sequence joins TRBV28 and TRBJ2-1; D not resolved. Germline-derived CDR1 and CDR2 are MDHEN and SYDVKM. V was cut by 7 bases and J by 2 bases, with 6 bases left in between. The CDR3 sequence is 12 residues long. The CDR3 DNA is TGTGCCAGCACCGGTACCTACAATGAGCAGTTCTTC. This translates into CASTGTYNEQFF.

The chain is built from TRBV19 and TRBJ2-7, with TRBD2 matching 11 bases. CDR1 is LNHDA, CDR2 SQIVND, per germline (reference sequence). Germline trimming cut 5 bases from V and 6 bases from J; bases unmatched to any gene: 9. The CDR3 is 15 amino acids. The CDR3 sequence: CASSQTDLAGGEQYF. In nucleotides, the CDR3 is TGTGCCAGTAGTCAGACAGATCTAGCGGGAGGCGAGCAGTACTTC.

The chain is built from TRBV7-8 and TRBJ2-1, with TRBD2 matching over 10 bases. V lost 5 bases to trimming and J lost 4 bases; unmatched junction nucleotides: 14. CDR3 length: 18 amino acids. Germline V gene lookup returns CDR1 SGHVS and CDR2 FQNEAQ. CDR3 region: CASSTPPKGLAIYNEQFF. The CDR3 bases are TGTGCCAGCAGCACCCCCCCGAAGGGACTAGCGATTTACAATGAGCAGTTCTTC.

This sequence joins TRBV6-5 and TRBJ1-2; D is undetermined. Germline CDR1 MNHEY, CDR2 SVGAGI. This CDR3 has 14 residues. V was pared by 0 bases and J by 6 bases, with 11 bases between. The CDR3 loop reads CASSYSKIRDGYTF. For the CDR3, the DNA is TGTGCCAGCAGTTACTCGAAAATCCGCGATGGCTACACCTTC.

The genes are TRBV10-3 and TRBJ2-7; D not resolved. Germline V gene data show CDR1 as ENHRY and CDR2 as SYGVKD. The CDR3 runs 13 residues. V was trimmed by 3 bases and J by 4 bases, leaving 10 bases between them. In DNA, the CDR3 is TGTGCCATCAGTGACCTGATTGGATACGAGCAGTACTTC. It yields the protein CAISDLIGYEQYF.

V gene TRBV5-1 combines with J gene TRBJ2-1; 7 nucleotides match TRBD1. The germline gives CDR1 SGHRS, CDR2 YFSETQ. The CDR3 spans 13 residues. The ends lost 0 bases at V and 7 bases at J; junction bases unmatched: 1. In DNA, the CDR3 is TGCGCCAGCAGCTTGGCAGGGGGTAATGAGCAGTTCTTC. It specifies CASSLAGGNEQFF.

The V and J genes are TRBV29-1 and TRBJ2-7; 12 bases map to TRBD2. CDR1 is SQVTM and CDR2 is ANQGSEA in the germline V gene. V was pared by 6 bases and J by 4 bases, with 7 bases of the junction left unmatched. The CDR3 totals 14 residues. CDR3 nucleotide sequence: TGCAGCGTCCACTCGACTAGCGGGAGATACGAGCAGTACTTC. Translating it yields CSVHSTSGRYEQYF.

This clone was recorded only once. This rearrangement joins TRBV11-3 to TRBJ2-1; 7 nucleotides agree with TRBD1. J gave up 0 bases and V 5 bases, and 10 bases lay outside the gene matches. The CDR3 sequence is 17 residues long. The germline gives CDR1 SGHNT, CDR2 YENEEA. The CDR3 DNA is TGTGCCAGCAGCCCCATCGGGACAGTGAGCTCCTACAATGAGCAGTTCTTC. Translating gives CASSPIGTVSSYNEQFF.

The V call is TRBV30, the J call TRBJ2-7; unclear D gene. Looked up from germline, CDR1 is GTSNPN and CDR2 is SVGIG (reference sequence). The CDR3 is 10 amino acids. V was shortened by 2 bases and J by 6 bases, with 5 bases between the two germline ends. The CDR3 reads CAWSRIEQYF. For the CDR3, the DNA is TGTGCCTGGAGTCGGATCGAGCAGTACTTC. Combining the CDR3 with reference TRBV30 and TRBJ2-7 gives the whole variable domain SQTIHQWPATLVQPVGSPLSLECTVEGTSNPNLYWYRQAAGRGLQLLFYSVGIGQISSEVPQNLSASRPQDRQFILSSKKLLLSDSGFYLCAWSRIEQYFGPGTRLTVT.

This chain connects TRBV29-1 to TRBJ2-5; either TRBD1 or TRBD2 may fit D (5 bases each). Between the trimmed V and J ends, which lost 6 bases and 1 base, there was a span of 15 bases. Germline CDR1 is SQVTM and CDR2 is ANQGSEA. This CDR3 is 14 amino acids long. CDR3 protein: CSVRQRGLQETQYF. DNA for the CDR3: TGCAGCGTCCGACAGAGGGGCCTCCAAGAGACCCAGTACTTC.

The rearrangement uses TRBV4-1 and TRBJ2-5; 8 positions match TRBD1. V was pared by 2 bases and J by 5 bases, with 4 bases of the junction left unmatched. In germline, CDR1 is MGHRA, CDR2 YSYEKL. The CDR3 has 14 amino acids. The CDR3 spells CASSQPGGWETQYF. CDR3 DNA: TGCGCCAGCAGCCAACCAGGGGGCTGGGAGACCCAGTACTTC.

The chain carries TRBV6-1 and TRBJ2-1; 9 bases agree with TRBD2. V was pared by 7 bases and J by 11 bases, with 6 bases of the junction left unmatched. The CDR3 sequence is 12 residues long. Looked up from germline, CDR1 is MNHNS and CDR2 is SASEGT. The CDR3 is CASTTSGSQQFF. Written as DNA, the CDR3 is TGTGCCAGCACCACTAGCGGGTCTCAGCAGTTCTTC.

The chain has TRBV9 and TRBJ2-3; 13 nucleotides agree with TRBD2. J gave up 3 bases and V 3 bases, and 7 bases lay outside the gene matches. The V gene's germline CDR1 is SGDLS and CDR2 YYNGEE. The CDR3 contains 17 residues. CDR3 coding DNA: TGTGCCAGCAGCGCCCCTGGGACTAGCGGGAAGACAGATACGCAGTATTTT. Encoded protein: CASSAPGTSGKTDTQYF. Filled out from reference TRBV9 and TRBJ2-3, the complete variable domain reads DSGVTQTPKHLITATGQRVTLRCSPRSGDLSVYWYQQSLDQGLQFLIQYYNGEERAKGNILERFSAQQFPDLHSELNLSSLELGDSALYFCASSAPGTSGKTDTQYFGPGTRLTVL.

Only a few counts were recorded for this clone. The chain couples TRBV5-6 to TRBJ2-4, with D perhaps being TRBD1 or TRBD2 (5 bases each). Trimming took off 2 bases at V and 8 bases at J, with 20 bases between the two ends. Per the germline V gene, CDR1 is SGHDT and CDR2 is YYEEEE. This CDR3 comprises 16 residues. This CDR3 reads CASSLYLRDPRHIQYF. The DNA of the CDR3 is TGTGCCAGCAGCTTATATCTCCGGGACCCCCGGCACATTCAGTACTTC.

V usage is TRBV5-6 and J usage is TRBJ2-7; D may correspond to TRBD1 or TRBD2 (5 bases each). The CDR3 has 14 residues. Trimming cost V 6 bases and J 4 bases, with 17 bases left between them. The germline V gene has CDR1 SGHDT and CDR2 YYEEEE. The CDR3 nucleotides are TGTGCCAGCACCCGAACAGGATTAGCGTACGAGCAGTACTTC. Translation: CASTRTGLAYEQYF. Looking up the rest from reference TRBV5-6 and TRBJ2-7 gives the full variable domain: DAGVTQSPTHLIKTRGQQVTLRCSPKSGHDTVSWYQQALGQGPQFIFQYYEEEERQRGNFPDRFSGHQFPNYSSELNVNALLLGDSALYLCASTRTGLAYEQYFGPGTRLTVT.

The chain has TRBV18 and TRBJ2-1; 11 positions match TRBD2. The V segment lost 3 bases and the J segment 3 bases; nucleotides outside the gene matches: 1. Germline V gives CDR1 KGHSH, CDR2 LQKENI. CDR3 size: 15 residues. CDR3 nucleotide sequence: TGTGCCAGCTCACCCGGGACTAGCGGCTACAATGAGCAGTTCTTC. This codes for CASSPGTSGYNEQFF.

This sequence joins TRBV28 and TRBJ2-3; 12 bases are shared with TRBD1. This CDR3 has 14 residues. Trimming removed 8 bases from V and 4 bases from J; junction bases left unmatched: 4. Germline CDR1 is MDHEN and CDR2 is SYDVKM. The CDR3 DNA sequence: TGTGCCAGCGCCAGGGACAGGGGGCCAGATACGCAGTATTTT. Protein sequence: CASARDRGPDTQYF.

This rearrangement joins TRBV18 to TRBJ1-5; D is unclear. The CDR3 extends over 15 amino acids. V lost 6 bases to trimming and J lost 5 bases, with 17 bases between them. CDR1 is KGHSH, CDR2 LQKENI, per germline. The CDR3 nucleotides read TGTGCCAGCTCGCCTTCCGCCAGCTCGGATCAGCCCCAGCATTTT. It is translated as CASSPSASSDQPQHF. Complete variable domain (other parts from reference TRBV18 and TRBJ1-5): NAGVMQNPRHLVRRRGQEARLRCSPMKGHSHVYWYRQLPEEGLKFMVYLQKENIIDESGMPKERFSAEFPKEGPSILRIQQVVRGDSAAYFCASSPSASSDQPQHFGDGTRLSIL.

The V gene is TRBV5-1, the J gene TRBJ2-3; 8 bases are a match to TRBD2. The J segment lost 5 bases and the V segment lost 2 bases, leaving 1 base of the junction unmatched. Germline loops: CDR1 SGHRS, CDR2 YFSETQ. The CDR3 consists of 13 residues. The CDR3 spells CASSLAGEDTQYF. In DNA, the CDR3 is TGCGCCAGCAGCTTAGCGGGAGAAGATACGCAGTATTTT.

The chain carries TRBV28 and TRBJ2-3, with TRBD2 matching 9 bases. This CDR3 region has 17 residues. V lost 5 bases, J lost 5 bases, and 14 bases stayed unmatched. Germline V lookup: CDR1 MDHEN, CDR2 SYDVKM. The CDR3 DNA follows: TGTGCCAGCAGTCCCACCTTGGTAGCGGGAGCTGAAGATACGCAGTATTTT. Amino acids: CASSPTLVAGAEDTQYF. Filled out from reference TRBV28 and TRBJ2-3, the complete variable domain reads DVKVTQSSRYLVKRTGEKVFLECVQDMDHENMFWYRQDPGLGLRLIYFSYDVKMKEKGDIPEGYSVSREKKERFSLILESASTNQTSMYLCASSPTLVAGAEDTQYFGPGTRLTVL.